The 9 T cell receptor beta chains given below trace back to one sample, sequenced in a study of early T cells in non-severe SARS-CoV-2 infection. MiXCR, run by TCRdb on the 5' RACE reads, gives a single entry per CDR3 protein. The sample lists 80,000 or so distinct CDR3 sequences; over 12% were seen once. Sequenced input: whole blood. These receptors all stem from an adult who was a healthcare worker with PCR-confirmed SARS-CoV-2 infection or an uninfected control (not recorded which).

This clonotype showed up just a few times. The gene calls are TRBV15 and TRBJ2-3; the D is unclear. The length of the CDR3 is 15 residues. Trimming took 0 bases from V and 6 from J, leaving 13 bases between them. The V gene's germline CDR1 is LNHNV and CDR2 YYDKDF (reference sequence). CDR3 coding DNA: TGTGCCACCAGCAGAGATCGGATTCAGAGGGATACGCAGTATTTT. Protein product: CATSRDRIQRDTQYF.

This rearrangement joins TRBV20-1 to TRBJ2-5; D is tentatively TRBD1 or TRBD2 (7 bases each). Germline V lookup: CDR1 DFQATT, CDR2 SNEGSKA (reference sequence). V was trimmed by 0 bases and J by 2 bases, leaving 16 bases between them. CDR3 length: 16 amino acids. Here the CDR3 DNA reads TGCAGTGCTAGAGATCGGGGAGGGGGCTTTCAAGAGACCCAGTACTTC. It yields the protein CSARDRGGGFQETQYF.

This clonotype was seen a few times. The rearrangement links TRBV29-1 to TRBJ2-5; D is perhaps TRBD1 (5 bases). V dropped 7 bases and J dropped 5 bases, with 11 bases sitting between them. Germline CDR1 reads SQVTM; CDR2 reads ANQGSEA. CDR3 size: 11 residues. CDR3: CSGDPGETQYF. The CDR3 region has the DNA TGCAGCGGTGACCCAGGGGAGACCCAGTACTTC.

The V gene is TRBV6-1, the J gene TRBJ2-7; D is possibly TRBD2 (6 bases). This CDR3 region has 14 residues. Germline lookup yields CDR1 MNHNS and CDR2 SASEGT. V was cut by 0 bases and J by 10 bases, with 16 bases left in between. The CDR3 sequence: CASSEARRDSRQYF. Written as DNA, the CDR3 is TGTGCCAGCAGTGAAGCTAGACGGGACTCCCGCCAGTACTTC.

This clonotype was detected ten times or more. The chain combines TRBV4-1 with TRBJ1-6; tentatively, D is TRBD1 (6 bases). The CDR3 is made up of 14 amino acids. Trimming pared 1 base from V and 8 bases from J, leaving 9 bases between. The germline CDR1 and CDR2 sequences are MGHRA and YSYEKL. The CDR3 loop reads CASSQAGAHSPLHF. CDR3 DNA sequence: TGCGCCAGCAGCCAAGCAGGGGCCCATTCACCCCTCCACTTT.

This clonotype was found many times. The CDR3 region is CASSLRLAGQETQYF. The CDR3 bases are TGTGCCAGCAGTTTACGACTAGCGGGCCAAGAGACCCAGTACTTC. The chain combines TRBV12-3 or TRBV12-4 with TRBJ2-5, with 10 nucleotides matching TRBD2. J gave up 1 base and V 2 bases, and 1 base lay outside the gene matches. The CDR3 extends over 15 amino acids.

This clonotype was counted ten times or more. This chain's CDR3 is CASSLDRTVRIQYF. DNA for the CDR3: TGCGCCAGCAGCTTGGATCGGACAGTGAGGATTCAGTACTTC. V is TRBV5-1 and J is TRBJ2-4, with D maybe TRBD1 (6 bases). V lost 0 bases, J lost 10 bases, and 14 bases lay in between. The germline CDR1 and CDR2 sequences are SGHRS and YFSETQ. CDR3 length equals 14 residues.

This clonotype was picked up many times. This chain joins TRBV6-1 and TRBJ2-7, with a tentative D call TRBD1 (6 bases). This CDR3 has 16 residues. The germline gives CDR1 MNHNS, CDR2 SASEGT. The V and J ends lost 4 bases and 1 base respectively, with 17 bases between them. The CDR3 region is CASSAKSGAPSYEQYF. CDR3 bases: TGTGCCAGCAGTGCCAAATCAGGGGCCCCTTCCTACGAGCAGTACTTC.

V gene TRBV7-3 combines with J gene TRBJ2-3, with D unresolved. V shed 3 bases and J shed 8 bases, with 9 bases lying between them. The length of the CDR3 is 12 residues. The germline V gene encodes CDR1 SGHTA and CDR2 FQGTGA. The CDR3 region is CASSLPHGTQYF. The CDR3 nucleotides read TGTGCCAGCAGCTTGCCCCATGGTACGCAGTATTTT.